The 9 T cell receptor beta chains below come from one sample, sequenced in a study of tumor and adjacent non-tumor tissue in lung cancer. This sample's RNA came from whole unsorted tissue. The library came from three nested PCR rounds adapted from ARM-PCR protocols. Via MiXCR, TCRdb re-called the multiplex PCR reads, giving one row per CDR3 protein. This sample carries 76,000 or so distinct CDR3 sequences, 65% to 75% of them seen once, and the ten largest clones take around 12%. The source material was lung tumor tissue. These receptors originate from a woman in her seventies with non-small cell lung cancer.

Concerning this clonotype: One base away lies a much larger clone, so this may be a sequencing read error. The chain is built from TRBV30 and TRBJ1-5; no firm D call. This CDR3 is built from 18 residues. Germline CDR1 is GTSNPN and CDR2 is SVGIG (reference sequence). The CDR3 is CAWSDTSTTVDSNQHQHF. The CDR3 DNA sequence: TGTGCCTGGAGTGACACTTCGACGACGGTTGATAGCAATCAGCACCAGCATTTT.

As for this clonotype: Because the CDR3 is missing its conserved closing phenylalanine or tryptophan, this is likely a read error. The chain combines TRBV29-1 with TRBJ2-2; no firm D call. Looked up from germline, CDR1 is SQVTM and CDR2 is ANQGSEA. The CDR3 extends over 13 amino acids. V gave up 4 bases and J gave up 1 base, with 7 bases separating them. The CDR3 spells CSVGVLNTGELFL. DNA of the CDR3: TGCAGCGTTGGTGTCTTGAACACCGGGGAGCTGTTTTTA.

In regard to this clonotype: The CDR3 ends on some other residue instead of the conserved phenylalanine or tryptophan, so this is likely a read error. The chain combines TRBV6-1 with TRBJ2-7; the D gene could be TRBD1 or TRBD2 (5 bases each). This CDR3 spans 15 amino acids. The germline V gene encodes CDR1 MNHNS and CDR2 SASEGT. This chain's CDR3 is CASSEVGVLSYGQYL. The CDR3 DNA reads TGTGCCAGCAGTGAAGTGGGGGTGCTATCCTACGGGCAGTACCTC.

About this clonotype itself: At one end the junction does not follow the germline gene, possibly because of a read error. V is TRBV29-1 and J is TRBJ2-1, with D possibly TRBD2 on 7 matching bases. The CDR3 loop spans 17 amino acids. Germline V gene lookup returns CDR1 SQVTM and CDR2 ANQGSEA. The CDR3 bases are TGCAGAGTTGTCGGGCTAGCGGAGGGGACAAACTACAATGAGCAGTTCTTC. Residues: CRVVGLAEGTNYNEQFF.

This clonotype has only one observation. This sequence joins TRBV7-8 and TRBJ1-5; 9 bases match TRBD1. The length of the CDR3 is 17 residues. The germline CDR1 and CDR2 sequences are SGHVS and FQNEAQ. The V gene end was trimmed by 1 base and the J gene end by 10 bases; junction bases not matched to a gene: 14. Here the CDR3 DNA reads TGTGCCAGCAGCTTAGTGACAGGGGGACTAGGCAATCGACCCCAGCATTTT. This encodes CASSLVTGGLGNRPQHF.

Remarks on this clonotype: This likely comes from a read error, as the CDR3 has no conserved phenylalanine or tryptophan at its end. The V gene is TRBV4-1, the J gene TRBJ2-1; unclear D gene. This CDR3 is built from 17 residues. In germline, CDR1 is MGHRA, CDR2 YSYEKL. The V end was cut by 1 base, the J end by 6 bases, with 19 bases between. The DNA of the CDR3 is TGCGCCAGCAGCCAAGTTTTCGGACCCCCATCCCCCAATGAGCAGTTCTCC. Translating gives CASSQVFGPPSPNEQFS.

This clonotype came up a few times. V usage is TRBV24-1 and J usage is TRBJ1-2; 7 nucleotides match TRBD1. CDR1 and CDR2 (germline): KGHDR, SFDVKD. The CDR3 totals 12 residues. V lost 7 bases, J lost 7 bases, and 5 bases stayed unmatched. The CDR3 bases are TGTGCCACCAGCCAAGGGGGCTCTGGCTACACCTTC. Amino acids: CATSQGGSGYTF.

The sample holds one count of this clonotype. A read error is possible here, since a much larger clone lies one base away. The rearrangement joins TRBV20-1 to TRBJ1-6; the D gene is possibly TRBD1 (6 bases). Germline CDR1 DFQATT, CDR2 SNEGSKA (reference sequence). This CDR3 has 16 amino acids. The V end lost 2 bases, the J end lost 7 bases, and 18 bases lay between the germline ends. In nucleotides, the CDR3 is TGCAGTGCTAGACCATGTCCCGGGGGCGAAAATTCACCCCTCCACTTT. Translation: CSARPCPGGENSPLHF.

On this clonotype: Germline is not matched at one junction end, which may reflect a read error. V and J are TRBV10-3 and TRBJ2-3; D not certain. CDR1 is ENHRY and CDR2 is SYGVKD in the germline V gene. CDR3 length equals 15 residues. CDR3 sequence (DNA): TGTGCCATCAGCGAGTCCCTGACTTACACAGATACGCGGTATTTT. It codes for CAISESLTYTDTRYF.